This T cell receptor (beta chain) stems from a study of breast tumors, draining lymph nodes, adjacent tissues. Findings and caveats of the study: Compared with lymph nodes, tumors were less diverse; compared with nontumor tissue, more. Tumor and nontumor repertoires were significantly more similar in luminal-like than in basal-like breast cancer.

TCRdb reprocessed the multiplex PCR reads with MiXCR, giving one entry per CDR3 protein. Among tens of thousands of distinct CDR3 sequences listed, around 28% were seen once. The CDR3 is 15 residues long. V was clipped by 2 bases and J by 5 bases, with 12 bases between them. At least ten counts were recorded for this clonotype. What it binds is unknown. Samples came from axillary lymph nodes draining the breast cancer. This sequence joins TRBV12-3 or TRBV12-4 and TRBJ2-2, with D possibly TRBD2 on 5 matching bases. The sequence came from a female donor with breast cancer. Some clones in this sample may be carry-over from other donors' samples. Source material: axillary lymph node tissue. The DNA of the CDR3 is TGTGCCAGCAGTTTAAGTCTAGCTGGGACCGGGGAGCTGTTTTTT. Protein product: CASSLSLAGTGELFF.